The T cell receptor beta chain described here comes from a study of cytomegalovirus exposure and HLA in healthy donors. The data were produced by immunoSEQ multiplex PCR, yet TCRdb's version contains in-frame clones alone and is incomplete. The sample lists tens of thousands of clones, 88% occurring once. Trimming took 1 base from V and 1 from J, leaving 9 bases between them. This CDR3 has 14 residues. Germline lookup yields CDR1 SGHDT and CDR2 YYEEEE. The sample consisted of PBMCs. The clonotype comes from a woman aged 30 to 39 in good health and CMV-seronegative. The gene calls are TRBV5-6 and TRBJ2-7, with D possibly being TRBD1 (6 bases). In DNA, the CDR3 is TGTGCCAGCAGCTTGTGGCAGGGGTCCTACGAGCAGTACTTC. This encodes CASSLWQGSYEQYF.